This T cell receptor beta chain was identified during a study of STAT5B mutations in CD4+ large granular lymphocyte leukemia. Sequencing used immunoSEQ multiplex PCR; TCRdb keeps in-frame clones, though not all of them. The sample holds approximately 41,000 clones, roughly 85% seen once. The sequence came from a human donor in good health. Sequencing was performed on CD4+ T cells from blood buffy coats.

CDR3 protein: CASSYPGLAGRGDEQFF. The CDR3 coding sequence is TGTGCCAGCAGCTATCCGGGACTAGCGGGCCGGGGGGATGAGCAGTTCTTC. The chain couples TRBV11-2 to TRBJ2-1, with 12 bases that match TRBD2. Germline V CDR1 and CDR2: SGHAT, FQNNGV. The CDR3 contains 17 residues. Losses at the gene ends were 4 bases for V and 8 bases for J; bases not matched to a gene: 12.